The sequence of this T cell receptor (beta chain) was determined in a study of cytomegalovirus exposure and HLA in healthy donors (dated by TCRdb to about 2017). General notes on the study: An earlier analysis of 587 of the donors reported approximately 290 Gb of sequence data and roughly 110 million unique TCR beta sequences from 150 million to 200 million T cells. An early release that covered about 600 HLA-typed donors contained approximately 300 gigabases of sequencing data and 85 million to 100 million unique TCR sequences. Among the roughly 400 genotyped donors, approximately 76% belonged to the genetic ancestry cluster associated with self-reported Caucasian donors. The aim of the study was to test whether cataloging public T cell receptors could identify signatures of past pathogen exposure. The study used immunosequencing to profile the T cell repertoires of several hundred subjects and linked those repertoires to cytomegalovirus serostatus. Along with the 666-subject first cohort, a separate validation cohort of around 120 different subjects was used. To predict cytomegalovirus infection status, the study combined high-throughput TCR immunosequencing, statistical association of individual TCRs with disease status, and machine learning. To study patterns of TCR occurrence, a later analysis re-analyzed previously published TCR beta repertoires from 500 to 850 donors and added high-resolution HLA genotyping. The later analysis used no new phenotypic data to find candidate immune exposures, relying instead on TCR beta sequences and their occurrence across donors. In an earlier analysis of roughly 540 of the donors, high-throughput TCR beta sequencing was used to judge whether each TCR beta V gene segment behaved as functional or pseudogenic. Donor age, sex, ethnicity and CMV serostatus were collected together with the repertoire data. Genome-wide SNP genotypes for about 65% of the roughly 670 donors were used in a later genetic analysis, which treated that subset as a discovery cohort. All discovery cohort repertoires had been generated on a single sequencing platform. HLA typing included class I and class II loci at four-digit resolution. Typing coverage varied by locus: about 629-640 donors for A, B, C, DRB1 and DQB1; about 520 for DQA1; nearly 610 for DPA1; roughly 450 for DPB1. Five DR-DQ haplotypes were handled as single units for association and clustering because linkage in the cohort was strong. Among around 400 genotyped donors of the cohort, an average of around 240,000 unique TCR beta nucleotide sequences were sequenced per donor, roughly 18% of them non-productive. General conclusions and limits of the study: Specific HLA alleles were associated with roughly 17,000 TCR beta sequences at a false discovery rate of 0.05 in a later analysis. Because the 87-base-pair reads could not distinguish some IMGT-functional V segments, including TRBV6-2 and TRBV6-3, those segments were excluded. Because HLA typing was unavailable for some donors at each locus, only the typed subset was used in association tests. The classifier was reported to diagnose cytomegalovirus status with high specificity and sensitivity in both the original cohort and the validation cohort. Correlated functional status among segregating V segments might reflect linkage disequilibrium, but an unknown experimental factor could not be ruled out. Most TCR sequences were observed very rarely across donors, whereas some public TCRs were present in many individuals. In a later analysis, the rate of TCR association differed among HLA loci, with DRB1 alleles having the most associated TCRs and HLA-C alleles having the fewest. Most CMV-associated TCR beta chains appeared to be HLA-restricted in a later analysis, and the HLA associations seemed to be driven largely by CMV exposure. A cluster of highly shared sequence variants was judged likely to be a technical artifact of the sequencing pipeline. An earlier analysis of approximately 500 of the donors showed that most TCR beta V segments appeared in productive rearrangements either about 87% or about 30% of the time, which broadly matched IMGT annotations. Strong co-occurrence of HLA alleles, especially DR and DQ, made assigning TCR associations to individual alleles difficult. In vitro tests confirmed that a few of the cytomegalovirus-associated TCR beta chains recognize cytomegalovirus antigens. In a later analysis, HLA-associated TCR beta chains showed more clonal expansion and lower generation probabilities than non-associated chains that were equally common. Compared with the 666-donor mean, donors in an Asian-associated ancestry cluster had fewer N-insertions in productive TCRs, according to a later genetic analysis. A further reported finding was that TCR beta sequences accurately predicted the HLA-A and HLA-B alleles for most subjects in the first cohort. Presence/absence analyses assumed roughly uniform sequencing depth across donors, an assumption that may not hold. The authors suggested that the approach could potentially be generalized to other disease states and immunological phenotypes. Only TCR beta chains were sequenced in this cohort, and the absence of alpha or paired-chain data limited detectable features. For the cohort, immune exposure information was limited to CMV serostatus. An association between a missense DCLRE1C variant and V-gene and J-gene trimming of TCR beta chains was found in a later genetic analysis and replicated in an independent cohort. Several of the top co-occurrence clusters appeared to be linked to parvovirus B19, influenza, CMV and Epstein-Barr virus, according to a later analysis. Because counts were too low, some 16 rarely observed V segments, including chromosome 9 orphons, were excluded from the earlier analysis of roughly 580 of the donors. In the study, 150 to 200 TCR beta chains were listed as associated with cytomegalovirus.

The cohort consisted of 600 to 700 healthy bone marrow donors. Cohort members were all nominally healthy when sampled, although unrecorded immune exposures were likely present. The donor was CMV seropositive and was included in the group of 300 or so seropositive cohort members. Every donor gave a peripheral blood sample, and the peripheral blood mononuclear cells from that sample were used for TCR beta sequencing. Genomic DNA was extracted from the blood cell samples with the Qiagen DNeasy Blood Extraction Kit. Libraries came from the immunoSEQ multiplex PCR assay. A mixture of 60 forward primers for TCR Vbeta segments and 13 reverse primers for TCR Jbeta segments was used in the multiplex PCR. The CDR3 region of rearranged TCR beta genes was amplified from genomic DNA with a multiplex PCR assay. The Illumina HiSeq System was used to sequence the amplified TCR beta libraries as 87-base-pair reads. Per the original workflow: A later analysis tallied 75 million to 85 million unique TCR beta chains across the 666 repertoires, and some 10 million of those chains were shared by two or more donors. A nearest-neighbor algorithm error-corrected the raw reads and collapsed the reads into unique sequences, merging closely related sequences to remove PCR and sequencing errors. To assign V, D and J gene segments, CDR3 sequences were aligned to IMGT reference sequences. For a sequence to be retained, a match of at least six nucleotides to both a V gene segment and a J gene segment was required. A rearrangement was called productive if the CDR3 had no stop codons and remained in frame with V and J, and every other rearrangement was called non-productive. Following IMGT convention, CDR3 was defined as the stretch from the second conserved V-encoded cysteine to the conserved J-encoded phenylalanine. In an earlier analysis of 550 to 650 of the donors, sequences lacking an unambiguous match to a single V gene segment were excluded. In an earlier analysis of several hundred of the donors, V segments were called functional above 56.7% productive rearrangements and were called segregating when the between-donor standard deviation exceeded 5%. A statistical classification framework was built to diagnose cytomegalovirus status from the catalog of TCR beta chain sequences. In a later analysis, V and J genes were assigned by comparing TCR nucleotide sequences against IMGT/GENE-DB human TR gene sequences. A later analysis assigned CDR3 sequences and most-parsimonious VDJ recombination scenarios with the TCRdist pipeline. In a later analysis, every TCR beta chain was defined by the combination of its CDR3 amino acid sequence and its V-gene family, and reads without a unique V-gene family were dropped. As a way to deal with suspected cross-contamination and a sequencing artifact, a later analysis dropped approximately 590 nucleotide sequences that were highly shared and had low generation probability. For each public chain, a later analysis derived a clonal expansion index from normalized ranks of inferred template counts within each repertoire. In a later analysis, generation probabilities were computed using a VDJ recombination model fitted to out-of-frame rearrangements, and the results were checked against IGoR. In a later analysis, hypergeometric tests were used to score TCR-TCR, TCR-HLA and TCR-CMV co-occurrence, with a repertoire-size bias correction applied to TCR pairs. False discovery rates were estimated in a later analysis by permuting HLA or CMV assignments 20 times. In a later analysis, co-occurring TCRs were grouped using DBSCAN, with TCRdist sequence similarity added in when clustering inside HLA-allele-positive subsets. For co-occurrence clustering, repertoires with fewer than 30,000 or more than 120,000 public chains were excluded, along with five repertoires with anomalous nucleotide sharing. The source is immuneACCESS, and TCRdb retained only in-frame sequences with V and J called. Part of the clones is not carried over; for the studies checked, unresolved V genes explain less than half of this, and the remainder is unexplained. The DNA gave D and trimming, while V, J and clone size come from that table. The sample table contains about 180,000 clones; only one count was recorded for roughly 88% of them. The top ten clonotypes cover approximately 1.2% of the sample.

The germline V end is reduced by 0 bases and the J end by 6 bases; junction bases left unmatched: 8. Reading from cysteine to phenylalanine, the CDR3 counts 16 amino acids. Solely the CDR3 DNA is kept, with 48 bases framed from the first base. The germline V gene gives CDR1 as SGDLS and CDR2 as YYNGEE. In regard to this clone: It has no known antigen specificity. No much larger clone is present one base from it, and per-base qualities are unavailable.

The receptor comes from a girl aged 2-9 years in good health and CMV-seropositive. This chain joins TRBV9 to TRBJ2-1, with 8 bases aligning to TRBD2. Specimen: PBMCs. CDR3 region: CASSVAGAGASNEQFF. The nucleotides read TGTGCCAGCAGCGTAGCGGGAGCGGGGGCCTCCAATGAGCAGTTCTTC. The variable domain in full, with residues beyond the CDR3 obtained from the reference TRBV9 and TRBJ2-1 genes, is DSGVTQTPKHLITATGQRVTLRCSPRSGDLSVYWYQQSLDQGLQFLIQYYNGEERAKGNILERFSAQQFPDLHSELNLSSLELGDSALYFCASSVAGAGASNEQFFGPGTRLTVL.